Listed here is a single T cell receptor (beta chain). The CDR3 sequence is 14 residues long. This record belongs to a study of HIV-infected patients and healthy controls. TCRdb reprocessed the 5' RACE reads with MiXCR, giving one entry per CDR3 protein. This table holds 70,000 or so distinct CDR3 sequences, less than 20% found once. This rearrangement joins TRBV21-1 to TRBJ1-4; the table gives TRBD1 as D, unverified against the DNA. TRBV21-1 is a recognized pseudogene. Sequenced material: CD4+ T cells from blood. The sequence came from a human donor in good health. The CDR3 reads CASGRGRTNEKLFF. The CDR3 nucleotides are TGTGCCAGCGGCAGGGGGCGAACTAATGAAAAACTGTTTTTT.